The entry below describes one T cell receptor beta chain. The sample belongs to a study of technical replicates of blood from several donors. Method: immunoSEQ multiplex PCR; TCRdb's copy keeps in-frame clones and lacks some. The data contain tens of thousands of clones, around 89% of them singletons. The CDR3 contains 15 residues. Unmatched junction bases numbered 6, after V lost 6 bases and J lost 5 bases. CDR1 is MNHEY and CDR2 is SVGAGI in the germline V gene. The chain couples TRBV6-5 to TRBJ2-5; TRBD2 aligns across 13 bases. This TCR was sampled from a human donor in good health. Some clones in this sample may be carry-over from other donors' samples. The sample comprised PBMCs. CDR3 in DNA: TGTGCCAGCAGACATAGGACTAGCGGGAGTGAGACCCAGTACTTC. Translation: CASRHRTSGSETQYF.